This TCR beta chain appears in the sequencing data of a study of beta chain features in type 1 diabetes. Study-level findings and limits: Among patients with Type 1 diabetes, TCRB CDR3s were moderately but significantly shorter in every one of the four CD4+ subsets. The naive, central memory and Treg TCRB repertoires showed an apparent similarity that was greater among patients than among healthy donors.

This CDR3 is 15 amino acids long. Every single donor gave one heparinised blood draw, and these averaged approximately 110 mL. Central memory, naive, regulatory and stem cell-like memory CD4+ cells were sorted by CD45RO/CCR7/CD25/CD127/CD95/CD27. Reverse transcribing all isolated RNA meant expressed TCRB transcripts were sequenced. Assay used: immunoSEQ multiplex PCR; TCRdb lists only in-frame clones, some missing. This table has some 150,000 clones, 9.7% appearing once. This clone was detected a few times. Its target is unknown. The clonotype comes from a woman aged 40 to 49 in good health. The chain combines TRBV21-1 with TRBJ2-7; TRBD1 was called by the table and not checked on the DNA. TRBV21-1 constitutes a pseudogene. Sample: central memory CD4+ T cells from blood. CDR3 nucleotides: TGTGCCAGCCCGAAGGGGGCATCCCGCTCCTACGAGCAGTACTTC. It codes for CASPKGASRSYEQYF.